Listed below are T cell receptor beta chains from one sample, sequenced in a study of T-cell reconstitution after alpha-beta-depleted transplantation in children. Each CDR3 protein gets one entry after TCRdb re-called the PCR reads with MiXCR. The table shows approximately 520,000 distinct CDR3 sequences, with approximately 30% occurring only once. Sequences were derived from PBMCs from the stem cell graft donor, sampled from the stem cell graft. The source of these receptors is a human donor who donated a stem cell graft to a child with aplastic anemia. CDR3s leave out the opening cysteine and the closing phenylalanine or tryptophan. D genes are given only for firm matches.

D gene: NA; V gene: TRBV7-9; CDR3 protein: ASSLGTETNQPQH
D gene: TRBD2; V gene: TRBV5-1; CDR3 protein: ASSGGLAGSLTDTQY
D gene: NA; V gene: TRBV7-8; CDR3 protein: ASSPREGVNQPQH
D gene: NA; V gene: TRBV30; CDR3 protein: AWSVSDNQPQH
D gene: TRBD1; V gene: TRBV5-1; CDR3 protein: ASSFLTGSTDTQY
D gene: TRBD1; V gene: TRBV4-1; CDR3 protein: ASSHPGQSITGELF
D gene: NA; V gene: TRBV6-4; CDR3 protein: ASSYAVNTEAF
D gene: TRBD2; V gene: TRBV7-2; CDR3 protein: ASSLRVGAGGQETQY
D gene: NA; V gene: TRBV5-1; CDR3 protein: ASNMGGGASEKLF
D gene: NA; V gene: TRBV4-3; CDR3 protein: ASSQDRLHQPQH
D gene: TRBD1; V gene: TRBV7-2; CDR3 protein: ASSSYPGTGSEGYT
D gene: NA; V gene: TRBV5-1; CDR3 protein: ASSLYQGTDTQY
D gene: TRBD2; V gene: TRBV7-9; CDR3 protein: ASSLERELYNEQF
D gene: TRBD2; V gene: TRBV6-2/TRBV6-3; CDR3 protein: ASSLSGLAGVNEQF
D gene: TRBD1; V gene: TRBV5-1; CDR3 protein: ASSLEGDRVEGYT
D gene: NA; V gene: TRBV7-8; CDR3 protein: ASSLGSPGGREKLF
D gene: NA; V gene: TRBV4-1; CDR3 protein: ASSHPGGYNSPLH
D gene: TRBD1; V gene: TRBV29-1; CDR3 protein: SAGTGNSGETQY
D gene: NA; V gene: TRBV7-9; CDR3 protein: ASSIGTEENGYT
D gene: NA; V gene: TRBV5-1; CDR3 protein: ASSLAEGWATEAF
D gene: TRBD2; V gene: TRBV6-2/TRBV6-3; CDR3 protein: ASSSLPSTSGKTDTQY
D gene: TRBD2; V gene: TRBV11-2; CDR3 protein: ASSLTSSGGPPAKEQF
D gene: NA; V gene: TRBV5-1; CDR3 protein: ASSLVQGTYNEQF
D gene: NA; V gene: TRBV20-1; CDR3 protein: SARDPRGAGNTIY
D gene: NA; V gene: TRBV4-3; CDR3 protein: ASSQGLANTEAF
D gene: TRBD1; V gene: TRBV10-1; CDR3 protein: ASSEWYGTGQETQY
D gene: NA; V gene: TRBV7-2; CDR3 protein: ASSLAPENYGYT
D gene: TRBD1; V gene: TRBV12-3/TRBV12-4; CDR3 protein: ASNSGQEITDTQY
D gene: TRBD1; V gene: TRBV7-2; CDR3 protein: ASSLEWAGGATYYT
D gene: NA; V gene: TRBV7-9; CDR3 protein: ASSYPEGPSNTEAF
D gene: NA; V gene: TRBV6-2/TRBV6-3; CDR3 protein: ASSYSHQDLETQY
D gene: NA; V gene: TRBV20-1; CDR3 protein: SANVEGLSYEQY
D gene: NA; V gene: TRBV12-3/TRBV12-4; CDR3 protein: ASRISGTVGNQPQH
D gene: TRBD1; V gene: TRBV29-1; CDR3 protein: SVRDRGSTDTQY
D gene: TRBD1; V gene: TRBV7-2; CDR3 protein: ASSPQQGLGTEAF
D gene: NA; V gene: TRBV30; CDR3 protein: AWSTGPGELF
D gene: NA; V gene: TRBV5-1; CDR3 protein: ASSLYGTNTEAF
D gene: NA; V gene: TRBV6-5; CDR3 protein: ASSYSITGNQPQH
D gene: NA; V gene: TRBV9; CDR3 protein: ASSAAGTSYTGELF
D gene: TRBD2; V gene: TRBV5-1; CDR3 protein: ASSGTVLADTDTQY
D gene: NA; V gene: TRBV7-2; CDR3 protein: ASSNKGVSQETQY
D gene: TRBD1; V gene: TRBV20-1; CDR3 protein: SATTGGAANTEAF
D gene: NA; V gene: TRBV5-6; CDR3 protein: ASSRMLTGELF
D gene: NA; V gene: TRBV20-1; CDR3 protein: SAPDLSSYNEQF
D gene: NA; V gene: TRBV9; CDR3 protein: ASSVAHITTGENEQF
D gene: TRBD2; V gene: TRBV20-1; CDR3 protein: SASYGTSSTDTQY
D gene: NA; V gene: TRBV5-1; CDR3 protein: ASNPLDGTNYGYT
D gene: TRBD1; V gene: TRBV6-1; CDR3 protein: ASSRSGTGTSYEQY
D gene: TRBD1; V gene: TRBV6-5; CDR3 protein: ASSYSPGTGPTDTQY
D gene: NA; V gene: TRBV29-1; CDR3 protein: SVLGVVGSRGQF
D gene: TRBD2; V gene: TRBV4-3; CDR3 protein: ASSQDLAGGRTQY
D gene: NA; V gene: TRBV18; CDR3 protein: ASSPRTHRVGEQF
D gene: TRBD2; V gene: TRBV7-2; CDR3 protein: ASSLGGSGAYNEQF
D gene: NA; V gene: TRBV2; CDR3 protein: ASSEPGALSEKLF
D gene: TRBD1; V gene: TRBV5-8; CDR3 protein: ASSRDRLYGYT
D gene: TRBD1; V gene: TRBV5-1; CDR3 protein: ASSPLQGAANEQF
D gene: TRBD2; V gene: TRBV5-1; CDR3 protein: ASSLGTSGLTNEQF
D gene: NA; V gene: TRBV5-6; CDR3 protein: ASSFSRATEAF
D gene: NA; V gene: TRBV20-1; CDR3 protein: SAREGYGYT